Presented here are 15 T cell receptor beta chains from one specimen sequenced in a study of cytomegalovirus exposure and HLA in healthy donors. PCR was performed using 60 Vbeta and 13 Jbeta primers. Libraries were prepared by immunoSEQ multiplex PCR; TCRdb keeps only in-frame clonotypes and omits some of them. In all, the sample yields fewer than 150,000 clones. The specimen sequenced was PBMCs. The receptors derive from a man in his forties in good health and CMV-seronegative.

The CDR3 loop reads CASSRRAGELFF. CDR3 nucleotides: TGTGCCAGCAGCAGGAGGGCCGGGGAGCTGTTTTTT. This sequence joins TRBV6-5 and TRBJ2-2; possibly TRBD2 for D (6 bases). V was cut by 6 bases and J by 6 bases, with 8 bases left in between. This CDR3 region has 12 residues. The germline V gene has CDR1 MNHEY and CDR2 SVGAGI.

The rearrangement uses TRBV18 and TRBJ2-5; D unresolved. V lost 2 bases and J 0 bases, leaving 4 bases between the germline ends. Germline-derived CDR1 and CDR2 are KGHSH and LQKENI. The CDR3 extends over 13 amino acids. The CDR3 spells CASSPEYQETQYF. As DNA, the CDR3 is TGTGCCAGCTCACCAGAGTACCAAGAGACCCAGTACTTC.

J is TRBJ2-1 and V is TRBV14, with 8 bases lining up with TRBD2. The CDR3 is 19 amino acids. V lost 4 bases, J lost 0 bases, and 14 bases stayed unmatched. Germline values: CDR1 SGHDN, CDR2 FVKESK. The CDR3 is CASSPTGGGSASSYNEQFF. In DNA, the CDR3 is TGTGCCAGCAGCCCTACGGGCGGGGGGTCCGCAAGCTCCTACAATGAGCAGTTCTTC.

The CDR3 here is CASSLSSGQNYGYTF. The CDR3 DNA sequence: TGTGCCAGCAGTTTATCATCCGGACAGAACTATGGCTACACCTTC. The chain recombines TRBV28 with TRBJ1-2; maybe TRBD1 (6 bases). This CDR3 spans 15 amino acids. The germline V gene encodes CDR1 MDHEN and CDR2 SYDVKM. V lost 1 base, J lost 2 bases, and 11 bases lay in between.

The rearrangement uses TRBV11-2 and TRBJ2-5; D possibly corresponds to TRBD1 (6 bases). The V and J ends lost 2 bases and 2 bases respectively, with 9 bases between them. CDR1 is SGHAT, CDR2 FQNNGV, per germline. This CDR3 is 14 amino acids long. The CDR3 protein is CASSLHQGQETQYF. CDR3 coding DNA: TGTGCCAGCAGCTTACACCAGGGGCAAGAGACCCAGTACTTC.

V gene TRBV29-1 combines with J gene TRBJ2-5; D gene unclear. There are 13 residues in the CDR3. Germline V gene sequence: CDR1 SQVTM, CDR2 ANQGSEA. The germline V and J ends were trimmed by 2 bases and 1 base, with 8 bases remaining between them. CDR3: CSVEFNSQETQYF. The CDR3 bases are TGCAGCGTTGAATTCAACAGCCAAGAGACCCAGTACTTC.

The rearrangement uses TRBV11-3 and TRBJ2-2, with D perhaps TRBD1 (5 bases). The V gene lost 5 bases and the J gene lost 2 bases, with 12 bases spanning the gap. The CDR3 is made up of 15 amino acids. The germline V gene has CDR1 SGHNT and CDR2 YENEEA. CDR3 sequence reads: CASSGQGTNTGELFF. CDR3 nucleotides: TGTGCCAGCAGCGGCCAGGGCACCAACACCGGGGAGCTGTTTTTT. The full variable domain, with the rest looked up from reference TRBV11-3 and TRBJ2-2, is EAGVVQSPRYKIIEKKQPVAFWCNPISGHNTLYWYLQNLGQGPELLIRYENEEAVDDSQLPKDRFSAERLKGVDSTLKIQPAELGDSAVYLCASSGQGTNTGELFFGEGSRLTVL.

V gene TRBV5-1 combines with J gene TRBJ2-1, with 9 bases aligning to TRBD2. The CDR3 covers 18 residues. J gave up 6 bases and V 0 bases, and 13 bases lay outside the gene matches. CDR1 is SGHRS and CDR2 is YFSETQ in the germline V gene. The CDR3 DNA follows: TGCGCCAGCAGCTTGGGGGCGGGGGGGAGAACTTTGGGCAATGAGCAGTTCTTC. This sequence encodes CASSLGAGGRTLGNEQFF.

This chain connects TRBV5-6 to TRBJ2-7, with TRBD1 identical over 9 bases. Germline V gene sequence: CDR1 SGHDT, CDR2 YYEEEE. With V trimmed by 5 bases and J by 4 bases, 10 bases remained unmatched. The CDR3 is made up of 15 amino acids. The CDR3, as DNA: TGTGCCAGCAGGGACGGGACAGGGACTTTATACGAGCAGTACTTC. This sequence encodes CASRDGTGTLYEQYF.

CDR3 amino acids: CASKGEGRGNTEAFF. CDR3 sequence (DNA): TGTGCCAGCAAGGGAGAAGGGCGTGGGAACACTGAAGCTTTCTTT. V and J are TRBV6-5 and TRBJ1-1; D unclear. The germline gives CDR1 MNHEY, CDR2 SVGAGI. V shed 7 bases and J shed 1 base, with 16 bases lying between them. This CDR3 is built from 15 residues.

V gene TRBV5-1 combines with J gene TRBJ1-1; 8 bases agree with TRBD1. V was pared by 4 bases and J by 4 bases, with 6 bases of the junction left unmatched. Germline V gene sequence: CDR1 SGHRS, CDR2 YFSETQ. The CDR3 length is 14 residues. CDR3 coding DNA: TGCGCCAGCAGCCAGACAGGGGTCTTCACTGAAGCTTTCTTT. Amino acid sequence: CASSQTGVFTEAFF.

V is TRBV5-6 and J is TRBJ1-4, with TRBD1 matching over 12 bases. The junction had 7 bases not matched to a gene; V was cut back by 3 bases and J by 16 bases. The CDR3 has 13 amino acids. Germline values: CDR1 SGHDT, CDR2 YYEEEE. CDR3: CASSYGTGGERFF. In nucleotides, the CDR3 is TGTGCCAGCAGCTACGGGACAGGGGGCGAACGGTTTTTT.

The chain uses TRBV6-1 and TRBJ2-5; no definite D call. The germline CDR1 and CDR2 sequences are MNHNS and SASEGT. The CDR3 sequence is 15 residues long. The germline V and J ends were trimmed by 3 bases and 1 base, with 12 bases remaining between them. The DNA of the CDR3 is TGTGCCAGCAGTGAGCCACAGAACCCCCAAGAGACCCAGTACTTC. Its protein product is CASSEPQNPQETQYF.

V and J are TRBV5-4 and TRBJ2-7; D is possibly TRBD2 (6 bases). This CDR3 is built from 15 residues. The germline CDR1 and CDR2 sequences are SGHNT and YYREEE (reference sequence). With 0 bases removed from V and 4 bases from J, the gap between germline ends came to 14 bases. The CDR3 reads CASSLALSGSYEQYF. As DNA, the CDR3 is TGTGCCAGCAGCTTGGCACTTAGCGGATCTTACGAGCAGTACTTC.

The chain employs TRBV9 and TRBJ2-7, with TRBD1 as a possible D gene (6 bases). Germline V CDR1 and CDR2: SGDLS, YYNGEE. Trimming cost V 0 bases and J 5 bases, with 12 bases left between them. CDR3 size: 14 residues. The CDR3 loop reads CASSVEQRDNEQYF. CDR3 bases: TGTGCCAGCAGCGTAGAGCAAAGGGACAACGAGCAGTACTTC.